The rows below give T cell receptor beta chains drawn from one sample of a study of a mutant IDH1 vaccine in newly diagnosed glioma. These receptors' antigens are unknown. Only in-frame clones appear in the TCRdb table, and some are missing; sequencing was by immunoSEQ multiplex PCR. The table shows about 36,000 clones, with under 90% occurring only once. The starting material was peripheral blood mononuclear cells (PBMCs), obtained from a glioma patient whose treatment included an IDH1 peptide vaccine. Receptors were obtained from a woman aged 25 to 45 with glioma. Some clones in this sample may be carry-over from other donors' samples. The CDR3 runs from the conserved cysteine through the conserved F or W. A D gene is named only where the DNA matches it firmly. Part of the rows lack a size; the others show once, few, many or a class for expanded clones.

CASRVLPNTGELFF | TGTGCCAGCAGGGTTCTTCCGAACACCGGGGAGCTGTTTTTT | . | 14 | TRBJ2-2 | TRBV7-2 | .
CASSVTRSTYEQYF | TGTGCCAGCAGCGTCACCCGAAGCACCTACGAGCAGTACTTC | once | 14 | TRBJ2-7 | TRBV7-2 | .
CASTPAPGTSVKDF | TGTGCCAGCACCCCCGCCCCCGGGACTAGCGTGAAGGATTTT | . | 14 | TRBJ2-3 | TRBV6-5 | TRBD2
CASSPQDRVLAAGYTF | TGTGCCAGCAGCCCCCAAGACAGGGTTCTAGCGGCTGGCTACACCTTC | . | 16 | TRBJ1-2 | TRBV9 | TRBD1
CASSFELAGIDEQFF | TGTGCCAGCAGCTTTGAACTAGCGGGAATCGATGAGCAGTTCTTC | . | 15 | TRBJ2-1 | TRBV13 | TRBD2
CASRPPGLQPQHF | TGTGCCAGCAGACCCCCGGGACTTCAGCCCCAGCATTTT | . | 13 | TRBJ1-5 | TRBV27 | .
CASSSGAAGGYTF | TGTGCCAGCAGTTCGGGTGCCGCGGGTGGCTACACCTTC | once | 13 | TRBJ1-2 | TRBV6-5 | .
CASSWRREGWETQYF | TGTGCCAGCAGTTGGCGGCGGGAGGGATGGGAGACCCAGTACTTC | once | 15 | TRBJ2-5 | TRBV27 | TRBD2
CASSYFSWGRDTEAFF | TGTGCCAGCAGTTACTTTTCTTGGGGAAGAGACACTGAAGCTTTCTTT | . | 16 | TRBJ1-1 | TRBV6-6 | .
CASTSGNTGELFF | TGTGCCAGTACTAGCGGGAACACCGGGGAGCTGTTTTTT | . | 13 | TRBJ2-2 | TRBV19 | TRBD2
CASSGSSSGSTDTQYF | TGTGCCAGCAGTGGTTCGAGTAGCGGTAGCACAGATACGCAGTATTTT | . | 16 | TRBJ2-3 | TRBV6-4 | .
CASSSRRNYGYTF | TGTGCCAGCAGCTCGAGACGCAACTATGGCTACACCTTC | . | 13 | TRBJ1-2 | TRBV11-3 | .
CATRARGSYNEQFF | TGTGCCACCCGCGCGCGGGGCTCCTACAATGAGCAGTTCTTC | . | 14 | TRBJ2-1 | TRBV19 | .
CASSFLQGANAEAFF | TGTGCCAGCAGTTTCTTACAGGGGGCTAACGCTGAAGCTTTCTTT | . | 15 | TRBJ1-1 | TRBV27 | TRBD1
CASSPTGTAGYTF | TGTGCCAGTAGTCCGACAGGGACGGCTGGCTACACCTTC | . | 13 | TRBJ1-2 | TRBV19 | TRBD1
CASSIWTNTEAFF | TGTGCCAGTAGTATCTGGACTAACACTGAAGCTTTCTTT | few | 13 | TRBJ1-1 | TRBV19 | .
CASSPHSGREGEKLFF | TGTGCCAGCAGTCCGCATTCGGGGAGGGAGGGGGAAAAACTGTTTTTT | . | 16 | TRBJ1-4 | TRBV28 | .
CASSPRGNQPQHF | TGTGCCAGTAGTCCCCGGGGCAATCAGCCCCAGCATTTT | . | 13 | TRBJ1-5 | TRBV19 | .
CSVRTSGRADTQYF | TGCAGCGTACGGACTAGCGGGAGGGCAGATACGCAGTATTTT | . | 14 | TRBJ2-3 | TRBV29-1 | TRBD2
CASTLEGLGTEAFF | TGTGCCAGCACCCTCGAGGGGCTGGGGACTGAAGCTTTCTTT | . | 14 | TRBJ1-1 | TRBV11-2 | .
CASSLGQGSYGYTF | TGTGCCAGCAGCTTGGGACAGGGGTCCTATGGCTACACCTTC | . | 14 | TRBJ1-2 | TRBV7-9 | TRBD1
CASERESRDTQYF | TGTGCCAGTGAGCGGGAGAGCAGAGATACGCAGTATTTT | . | 13 | TRBJ2-3 | TRBV7-2 | TRBD2
CASGLALASGRAYDEQFF | TGTGCTAGTGGTTTGGCCTTAGCTAGCGGGAGGGCCTATGATGAGCAGTTCTTC | . | 18 | TRBJ2-1 | TRBV12-5 | TRBD2
CASSSGRAGTGELFF | TGTGCCAGCAGTTCGGGCAGGGCAGGGACCGGGGAGCTGTTTTTT | . | 15 | TRBJ2-2 | TRBV6-5 | .
CASSLAQGGPGQPQHF | TGTGCTAGCAGCTTAGCGCAGGGGGGCCCCGGTCAGCCCCAGCATTTT | . | 16 | TRBJ1-5 | TRBV7-9 | TRBD1
CASSPGGQTTEQYF | TGTGCCAGCAGCCCCGGCGGGCAGACAACCGAGCAGTACTTC | . | 14 | TRBJ2-7 | TRBV5-6 | .
CASSAFRSGDETQYF | TGTGCCAGCAGTGCGTTTCGTTCGGGGGACGAGACCCAGTACTTC | . | 15 | TRBJ2-5 | TRBV6-1 | .
CASSPRGYTQYF | TGTGCCAGCAGCCCTCGTGGGTATACGCAGTATTTT | . | 12 | TRBJ2-3 | TRBV7-9 | .
CASSLALPGTSGSGTGELFF | TGTGCCAGCAGCCTAGCACTCCCCGGGACTAGCGGGAGCGGGACCGGGGAGCTGTTTTTT | . | 20 | TRBJ2-2 | TRBV14 | TRBD2
CASSQDLSSYEQYF | TGTGCCAGCAGCCAAGACTTAAGCTCCTACGAGCAGTACTTC | once | 14 | TRBJ2-7 | TRBV4-2 | .
CASSLYGQGAGEAFF | TGCGCCAGCAGCTTGTATGGACAGGGGGCTGGTGAAGCTTTCTTT | . | 15 | TRBJ1-1 | TRBV5-1 | TRBD1
CASSPQGGNEQFF | TGTGCCAGCAGTCCACAGGGTGGCAATGAGCAGTTCTTC | . | 13 | TRBJ2-1 | TRBV6-5 | .
CASSFPGRGGEQYF | TGTGCCAGCAGCTTCCCCGGCAGGGGCGGTGAGCAGTACTTC | . | 14 | TRBJ2-7 | TRBV5-4 | .
CASSVAGTVYNEQFF | TGTGCCAGCAGTGTCGCCGGGACAGTTTACAATGAGCAGTTCTTC | . | 15 | TRBJ2-1 | TRBV2 | TRBD1
CSVAKERGGETQYF | TGCAGCGTCGCAAAAGAGCGGGGAGGAGAGACCCAGTACTTC | . | 14 | TRBJ2-5 | TRBV29-1 | TRBD2
CASSSPGTGEDTQYF | TGTGCCAGCAGTTCTCCCGGGACAGGGGAGGATACGCAGTATTTT | . | 15 | TRBJ2-3 | TRBV6-5 | TRBD1
CASSLRTGSTDTQYF | TGTGCCAGCAGCCTCCGGACAGGTAGTACAGATACGCAGTATTTT | . | 15 | TRBJ2-3 | TRBV5-6 | TRBD1
CAWSGAGGGYEQYF | TGTGCCTGGAGCGGGGCGGGGGGCGGGTACGAGCAGTACTTC | . | 14 | TRBJ2-7 | TRBV30 | TRBD2
CASSLSGRLYGYTF | TGTGCCAGCAGCTTGTCCGGCCGGCTCTATGGCTACACCTTC | . | 14 | TRBJ1-2 | TRBV5-4 | .
CAISEGDRTVSEQYF | TGTGCCATCAGTGAGGGTGACAGGACTGTGTCCGAGCAGTACTTC | . | 15 | TRBJ2-7 | TRBV10-3 | .
CASSTGTSGIGEQFF | TGCGCCAGCAGCACCGGGACTAGCGGGATCGGTGAGCAGTTCTTC | . | 15 | TRBJ2-1 | TRBV5-1 | TRBD2
CSVSREDQQFF | TGCAGCGTCTCCCGGGAGGACCAGCAGTTCTTC | . | 11 | TRBJ2-1 | TRBV29-1 | TRBD2
CASTPQGTVTEAFF | TGTGCCAGCACCCCTCAGGGGACGGTCACTGAAGCTTTCTTT | . | 14 | TRBJ1-1 | TRBV27 | .
CAWTARRQGGRPDTEAFF | TGTGCCTGGACCGCCCGTCGACAGGGAGGACGGCCGGACACTGAAGCTTTCTTT | . | 18 | TRBJ1-1 | TRBV30 | TRBD1
CASSFRDSLSNTEAFF | TGTGCCAGCAGCTTCCGGGACTCTCTATCGAACACTGAAGCTTTCTTT | . | 16 | TRBJ1-1 | TRBV7-8 | .
CASTKGPGVPYGYTF | TGTGCCAGCACTAAGGGGCCAGGGGTCCCCTATGGCTACACCTTC | . | 15 | TRBJ1-2 | TRBV6-5 | .
CASSERVGASGNTIYF | TGCGCCAGCAGTGAAAGGGTCGGGGCCTCTGGAAACACCATATATTTT | . | 16 | TRBJ1-3 | TRBV10-2 | .
CASSYGAVQETQYF | TGTGCCAGCAGTTACGGAGCAGTACAAGAGACCCAGTACTTC | . | 14 | TRBJ2-5 | TRBV6-5 | .
CASRERASSWEQYF | TGTGCCAGCAGGGAAAGGGCCTCCTCGTGGGAGCAGTACTTC | . | 14 | TRBJ2-7 | TRBV28 | .
CASSPGRLESGTDTQYF | TGTGCCAGCTCACCGGGACGGCTCGAAAGTGGCACAGATACGCAGTATTTT | . | 17 | TRBJ2-3 | TRBV18 | .